The 6 T cell receptor beta chains below come from one sample, sequenced in a study of blood T cell repertoires in COVID-19. The data were produced by immunoSEQ multiplex PCR, yet TCRdb's version contains in-frame clones alone and is incomplete. Here the sample spans 15,000 to 17,000 clones, around 83% being singletons. Sequencing used peripheral blood. The source is a man of 80 years or more with active or convalescent COVID-19.

This chain joins TRBV3-1 (or the pseudogene TRBV3-2) and TRBJ1-1; D gene unclear. V was shortened by 1 base and J by 7 bases, with 7 bases between the two germline ends. CDR1 and CDR2 (germline): LGHDT, YNNKEL (reference sequence). This CDR3 is 12 amino acids long. CDR3 protein: CASSQGAGEAFF. Here the CDR3 DNA reads TGTGCCAGCAGCCAAGGGGCCGGTGAAGCTTTCTTT.

The V gene is TRBV12-5, the J gene TRBJ1-5, with D tentatively TRBD1 (5 bases). The germline V and J ends were trimmed by 6 bases and 2 bases, with 14 bases remaining between them. CDR1 is LGHNT and CDR2 is FRNRAP in the germline V gene. The CDR3 sequence is 15 residues long. The CDR3 sequence: CASGGQGFGNQPQHF. The CDR3 coding sequence is TGTGCTAGTGGGGGGCAGGGATTCGGCAATCAGCCCCAGCATTTT.

The CDR3 region is CASSEQGGPYEQYF. DNA of the CDR3: TGTGCCAGCAGTGAACAGGGGGGCCCTTACGAGCAGTACTTC. The chain combines TRBV2 with TRBJ2-7; D might be TRBD1 (7 bases). The length of the CDR3 is 14 residues. Germline V gene data show CDR1 as SNHLY and CDR2 as FYNNEI. V was clipped by 2 bases and J by 4 bases, with 12 bases between them.

The chain uses TRBV5-1 and TRBJ2-7, with D possibly being TRBD2 (5 bases). CDR3 length: 13 residues. The germline CDR1 and CDR2 sequences are SGHRS and YFSETQ. The V end was cut by 4 bases, the J end by 2 bases, with 10 bases between. Here the CDR3 reads CASSDTAAYEQYF. The CDR3 DNA is TGCGCCAGCAGCGACACAGCGGCCTACGAGCAGTACTTC. The whole variable domain, remainder taken from reference TRBV5-1 and TRBJ2-7, is KAGVTQTPRYLIKTRGQQVTLSCSPISGHRSVSWYQQTPGQGLQFLFEYFSETQRNKGNFPGRFSGRQFSNSRSEMNVSTLELGDSALYLCASSDTAAYEQYFGPGTRLTVT.

The CDR3: CAWRHGGFSTDTQYF. CDR3 coding DNA: TGTGCCTGGAGGCACGGCGGTTTTAGCACAGATACGCAGTATTTT. This sequence joins TRBV30 and TRBJ2-3, with no clear D. The V gene's germline CDR1 is GTSNPN and CDR2 SVGIG (reference sequence). Trimming pared 3 bases from V and 0 bases from J, leaving 13 bases between. The CDR3 covers 15 residues.

The chain combines TRBV5-1 with TRBJ2-1; 8 bases are shared with TRBD1. From germline, CDR1 is SGHRS and CDR2 YFSETQ. The CDR3 runs to 15 residues. V dropped 0 bases and J dropped 8; count of bases not matched to a gene: 7. CDR3 loop: CASSLGGQGWDEQFF. The CDR3 DNA follows: TGCGCCAGCAGCTTGGGAGGACAGGGCTGGGATGAGCAGTTCTTC.